The 7 T cell receptor beta chains presented below share a single source sample, sequenced in a study of T cell responses to AZD1222 COVID-19 vaccine. Profiling relied on immunoSEQ multiplex PCR, and the TCRdb table lists in-frame clones only, not all of them. The sample lists around 56,000 clones, roughly 90% occurring once. This sample comprised peripheral blood, obtained 28 days after the second AZD1222 dose. These receptors came from an adult who received the AZD1222 COVID-19 vaccine.

CDR3 nucleotide sequence: TGCGCCAGCAGCTTGGCCAGTGGGGGGAACACTGAAGCTTTCTTT. This gives the protein CASSLASGGNTEAFF. The chain links TRBV5-1 to TRBJ1-1; weak D call: TRBD1 (5 bases). This CDR3 comprises 15 residues. V shed 0 bases and J shed 1 base, with 10 bases lying between them. CDR1 and CDR2 from the germline V gene are SGHRS and YFSETQ. Combining the CDR3 with reference TRBV5-1 and TRBJ1-1 gives the whole variable domain KAGVTQTPRYLIKTRGQQVTLSCSPISGHRSVSWYQQTPGQGLQFLFEYFSETQRNKGNFPGRFSGRQFSNSRSEMNVSTLELGDSALYLCASSLASGGNTEAFFGQGTRLTVV.

This chain joins TRBV7-2 and TRBJ2-2, with D possibly matching TRBD2 (5 bases). The ends were cut back, 1 base at V and 1 base at J, with 13 bases in the middle. The CDR3 consists of 17 residues. Germline lookup yields CDR1 SGHTA and CDR2 FQGNSA. This chain's CDR3 is CASSLVFGIGNTGELFF. CDR3 DNA sequence: TGTGCCAGCAGCTTAGTTTTCGGGATAGGGAACACCGGGGAGCTGTTTTTT.

This rearrangement joins TRBV6-2 or TRBV6-3 to TRBJ2-3; D call uncertain. Germline-derived CDR1 and CDR2 are MNHEY and SVGEGT. V dropped 4 bases and J dropped 6 bases, with 17 bases sitting between them. The CDR3 sequence is 15 residues long. For the CDR3, the DNA is TGTGCCAGCAGTTCGGGTGGCGGACGGCCGGATACGCAGTATTTT. This encodes CASSSGGGRPDTQYF.

This chain links TRBV28 with TRBJ1-2; no clear D gene. Looked up from germline, CDR1 is MDHEN and CDR2 is SYDVKM. The CDR3 consists of 14 residues. V dropped 4 bases and J dropped 1 base, with 10 bases sitting between them. CDR3 DNA: TGTGCCAGCAGTTCATCTCCCCTTAACTATGGCTACACCTTC. It translates to CASSSSPLNYGYTF.

The V call is TRBV25-1, the J call TRBJ1-2; 7 positions match TRBD1. V shed 6 bases, J shed 7 bases, and the junction held 8 bases outside the gene matches. The germline V gene has CDR1 MGHDK and CDR2 SYGVNS. This CDR3 region has 13 residues. The CDR3 reads CASRQGLGGGYTF. CDR3 nucleotide sequence: TGTGCCAGCAGACAGGGGCTAGGCGGTGGCTACACCTTC.

As regards this clone: The sample carries other DNA sequences with the same CDR3. This chain uses TRBV5-1 with TRBJ2-3, with TRBD1 as a possible D gene (6 bases). V was shortened by 4 bases and J by 0 bases, with 9 bases between the two germline ends. The length of the CDR3 is 14 residues. The germline V gene encodes CDR1 SGHRS and CDR2 YFSETQ. In DNA, the CDR3 is TGCGCCAGCAGCCTAGGACAGAGCACAGATACGCAGTATTTT. Encoded protein: CASSLGQSTDTQYF.

The V call is TRBV18, the J call TRBJ2-5, with 8 bases that match TRBD1. The junction had 3 bases not matched to a gene; V was cut back by 5 bases and J by 1 base. There are 14 residues in the CDR3. CDR1 and CDR2 from the germline V gene are KGHSH and LQKENI. The chain's CDR3 is CASSSGTGQETQYF. As DNA, the CDR3 is TGTGCCAGCTCATCCGGGACAGGCCAAGAGACCCAGTACTTC.